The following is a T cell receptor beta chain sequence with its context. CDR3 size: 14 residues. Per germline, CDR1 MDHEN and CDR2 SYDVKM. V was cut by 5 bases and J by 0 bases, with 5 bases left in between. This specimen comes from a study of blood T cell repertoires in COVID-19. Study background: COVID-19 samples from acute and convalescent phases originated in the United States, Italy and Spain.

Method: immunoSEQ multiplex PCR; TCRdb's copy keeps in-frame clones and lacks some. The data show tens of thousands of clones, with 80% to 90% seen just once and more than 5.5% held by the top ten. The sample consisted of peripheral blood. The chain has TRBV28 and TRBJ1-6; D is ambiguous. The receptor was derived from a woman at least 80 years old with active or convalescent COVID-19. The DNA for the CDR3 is TGTGCCAGCAGTCTTCTCTCCTATAATTCACCCCTCCACTTT. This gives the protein CASSLLSYNSPLHF.